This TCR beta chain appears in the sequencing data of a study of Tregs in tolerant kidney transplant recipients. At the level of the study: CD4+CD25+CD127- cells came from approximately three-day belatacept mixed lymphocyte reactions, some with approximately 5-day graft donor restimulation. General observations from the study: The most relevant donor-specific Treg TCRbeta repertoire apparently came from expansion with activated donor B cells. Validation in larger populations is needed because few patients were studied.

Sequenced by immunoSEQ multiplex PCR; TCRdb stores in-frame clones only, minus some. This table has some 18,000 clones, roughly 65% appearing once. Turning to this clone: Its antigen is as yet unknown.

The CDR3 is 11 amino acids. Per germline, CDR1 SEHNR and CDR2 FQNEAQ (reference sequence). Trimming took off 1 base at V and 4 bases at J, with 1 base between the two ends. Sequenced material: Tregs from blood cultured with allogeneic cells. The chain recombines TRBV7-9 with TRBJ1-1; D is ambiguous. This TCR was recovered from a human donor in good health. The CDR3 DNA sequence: TGTGCCAGCAGCTTAGGCACTGAAGCTTTCTTT. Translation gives CASSLGTEAFF.